The clone carrying this T cell receptor (beta chain) was recorded many times. The antigen is unknown. This entry is derived from a study of early T cells in non-severe SARS-CoV-2 infection. Findings and limits, study-wide: Clonotype matching in VDJdb favored anti-spike CD8 responses and did not capture private and CD4 specificities.

Unique molecular identifiers were attached to individual cDNA molecules. In TCRdb, the 5' RACE reads were re-called with MiXCR into one record per CDR3 protein. The profile shows 50,000 to 85,000 distinct CDR3 sequences, roughly 9% of them singletons. Germline V gene sequence: CDR1 SQVTM, CDR2 ANQGSEA. CDR3 size: 13 residues. V lost 7 bases, J lost 3 bases, and 16 bases lay in between. The V gene is TRBV29-1, the J gene TRBJ2-7; D gene ambiguous. Sequencing was performed on whole blood. This clonotype was sampled from an adult who was a healthcare worker with PCR-confirmed SARS-CoV-2 infection or an uninfected control (not recorded which). CDR3 sequence reads: CSAQQSVDYEQYF. In DNA form, the CDR3 reads TGCAGCGCGCAACAAAGTGTTGACTACGAGCAGTACTTC.